The 19 T cell receptor beta chains given below trace back to one sample, sequenced in a study of blood T cell repertoires in COVID-19. Using immunoSEQ multiplex PCR, the repertoire was profiled, and TCRdb retains in-frame clones only, with some absent. The repertoire has some 97,000 clones, roughly 80% of them found once; the top ten carry 9.5% to 13%. The specimen was peripheral blood. The receptor source for this set is a woman in her sixties or seventies with acute or convalescent COVID-19.

This chain connects TRBV30 to TRBJ2-1; D is uncertain. Trimming cost V 4 bases and J 3 bases, with 4 bases left between them. Germline CDR1 and CDR2: GTSNPN and SVGIG (reference sequence). The CDR3 has 11 residues. The CDR3 region has the DNA TGTGCCTGGACCGTCTACAATGAGCAGTTCTTC. Protein product: CAWTVYNEQFF.

V is TRBV21-1 and J is TRBJ1-1; the D call in the table, TRBD1, was not verified against the DNA. TRBV21-1 represents a pseudogene. The CDR3 totals 14 residues. In DNA, the CDR3 is TGTGCCAGCAGCAAACTTTCAGAGAACACTGAAGCTTTCTTT. Protein: CASSKLSENTEAFF.

The V gene is TRBV19, the J gene TRBJ2-1, with 8 bases matching TRBD1. Germline loops: CDR1 LNHDA, CDR2 SQIVND (reference sequence). The CDR3 is 13 residues long. Trimming cost V 4 bases and J 7 bases; bases outside gene matches: 3. The CDR3 loop reads CASSRGQENEQFF. CDR3 DNA: TGTGCCAGTAGTAGGGGACAGGAGAATGAGCAGTTCTTC.

The CDR3 loop is CASSFGQVNQPQHF. Here the CDR3 DNA reads TGTGCCAGCAGCTTTGGGCAGGTGAATCAGCCCCAGCATTTT. The chain has TRBV5-5 and TRBJ1-5; D is undetermined. There are 14 residues in the CDR3. Germline CDR1 and CDR2: SGHKS and YYEKEE (reference sequence). V dropped 2 bases and J dropped 4 bases, with 10 bases sitting between them.

The V call is TRBV29-1, the J call TRBJ1-2; D is unclear. V was pared by 0 bases and J by 4 bases, with 12 bases between. From germline, CDR1 is SQVTM and CDR2 ANQGSEA. CDR3 length: 14 amino acids. The CDR3 DNA reads as TGCAGCGTTGAAGACCCTGGGAGGCCCTATGGCTACACCTTC. It translates to CSVEDPGRPYGYTF.

The chain is built from TRBV19 and TRBJ1-1, with D uncertain. This CDR3 contains 13 residues. The V and J ends lost 0 bases and 4 bases respectively, with 6 bases between them. Germline assignment: CDR1 LNHDA and CDR2 SQIVND (reference sequence). CDR3 sequence: CASSIEEGTEAFF. CDR3 nucleotide sequence: TGTGCCAGTAGTATAGAAGAGGGCACTGAAGCTTTCTTT.

A single count supports this clone. The V gene is TRBV7-2, the J gene TRBJ2-5; D not certain. CDR3 size: 14 residues. Germline V lookup: CDR1 SGHTA, CDR2 FQGNSA. V was shortened by 1 base and J by 0 bases, with 6 bases between the two germline ends. The CDR3 spells CASSLGAHQETQYF. In nucleotides, the CDR3 is TGTGCCAGCAGCTTAGGAGCGCACCAAGAGACCCAGTACTTC.

The rearrangement joins TRBV28 to TRBJ1-1, with D hard to call. The CDR3 loop spans 14 amino acids. Trimming removed 1 base from V and 3 bases from J, with 9 bases in between. Germline V CDR1 and CDR2: MDHEN, SYDVKM. This chain's CDR3 is CASSLFVGDTEAFF. The CDR3 DNA reads TGTGCCAGCAGTTTATTTGTTGGAGACACTGAAGCTTTCTTT.

The CDR3 DNA is TGTGCCAGCAGTCGCGGACAGGGGGGCACTGAAGCTTTCTTT. Translated: CASSRGQGGTEAFF. The chain uses TRBV27 and TRBJ1-1, with 10 positions matching TRBD1. After removal of 5 bases from V and 4 bases from J, the junction contained 4 bases not matched to a gene. The CDR3 totals 14 residues. The germline V gene encodes CDR1 MNHEY and CDR2 SMNVEV (reference sequence).

This clone was counted a single time. J is TRBJ1-1 and V is TRBV5-8; D is ambiguous. Per the germline V gene, CDR1 is SGHTS and CDR2 is YDEGEE. With 0 bases removed from V and 4 bases from J, the gap between germline ends came to 7 bases. This CDR3 spans 13 amino acids. CDR3 coding DNA: TGTGCCAGCAGCTTGGGACAAGCCACTGAAGCTTTCTTT. Protein product: CASSLGQATEAFF.

About this clone itself: This specimen includes other DNA sequences encoding the same CDR3. This chain uses TRBV19 with TRBJ1-2; 10 positions agree with TRBD1. CDR3 length: 14 residues. Germline CDR1 LNHDA, CDR2 SQIVND (reference sequence). Unmatched junction bases numbered 2, after V lost 5 bases and J lost 2 bases. The CDR3: CASSPGQGNYGYTF. The CDR3 nucleotides are TGTGCCAGTAGTCCGGGACAGGGGAACTATGGCTACACCTTC.

The chain is built from TRBV5-6 and TRBJ1-1, with D possibly matching TRBD1 (6 bases). Germline V gene sequence: CDR1 SGHDT, CDR2 YYEEEE. The CDR3 contains 15 residues. Trimming cost V 2 bases and J 0 bases, with 11 bases left between them. The DNA of the CDR3 is TGTGCCAGCAGCTTCGGACAGTCTATGAACACTGAAGCTTTCTTT. It encodes CASSFGQSMNTEAFF.

The rearrangement joins TRBV5-1 to TRBJ2-1, with 10 bases lining up with TRBD1. Germline V gene sequence: CDR1 SGHRS, CDR2 YFSETQ. V lost 4 bases and J lost 8; bases outside the gene matches: 15. This CDR3 has 17 amino acids. CDR3: CASSLRTPGQGFDEQFF. DNA of the CDR3: TGCGCCAGCAGCCTGCGGACCCCGGGACAGGGGTTCGATGAGCAGTTCTTC.

This clone was seen just once. V and J are TRBV6-2 or TRBV6-3 and TRBJ1-2; possible D gene TRBD1, 5 bases. CDR3 length: 15 residues. CDR1 is MNHEY, CDR2 SVGEGT, per germline. V was pared by 0 bases and J by 2 bases, with 10 bases between. This CDR3 reads CASSYSKAGNYGYTF. The CDR3 DNA follows: TGTGCCAGCAGTTACTCGAAGGCAGGGAACTATGGCTACACCTTC.

This sequence joins TRBV19 and TRBJ1-2; 7 nucleotides agree with TRBD1. The V gene end was trimmed by 9 bases and the J gene end by 4 bases; junction bases not matched to a gene: 17. Germline CDR1 LNHDA, CDR2 SQIVND (reference sequence). This CDR3 contains 16 residues. The CDR3 spells CASKTPQQGPTYGYTF. The DNA of the CDR3 is TGTGCCAGCAAAACCCCTCAACAGGGGCCCACCTATGGCTACACCTTC. The whole variable domain, remainder taken from reference TRBV19 and TRBJ1-2, is DGGITQSPKYLFRKEGQNVTLSCEQNLNHDAMYWYRQDPGQGLRLIYYSQIVNDFQKGDIAEGYSVSREKKESFPLTVTSAQKNPTAFYLCASKTPQQGPTYGYTFGSGTRLTVV.

This clone showed up just once. The chain employs TRBV5-4 and TRBJ1-3; no reliable D call. Per the germline V gene, CDR1 is SGHNT and CDR2 is YYREEE (reference sequence). This CDR3 has 15 amino acids. Trimming took off 4 bases at V and 1 base at J, with 12 bases between the two ends. The CDR3 DNA is TGTGCCAGCAGCCCCGGGTCGGGTTCTGGAAACACCATATATTTT. Its protein product is CASSPGSGSGNTIYF. The complete variable domain, with remaining parts taken from reference TRBV5-4 and TRBJ1-3, reads ETGVTQSPTHLIKTRGQQVTLRCSSQSGHNTVSWYQQALGQGPQFIFQYYREEENGRGNFPPRFSGLQFPNYSSELNVNALELDDSALYLCASSPGSGSGNTIYFGEGSWLTVV.

V gene TRBV7-9 combines with J gene TRBJ1-3; possible D gene TRBD1, 5 bases. Trimming pared 5 bases from V and 2 bases from J, leaving 13 bases between. The length of the CDR3 is 15 residues. The V gene's germline CDR1 is SEHNR and CDR2 FQNEAQ (reference sequence). CDR3 in amino acids: CASSPLGPAGNTIYF. The CDR3 DNA reads TGTGCCAGCAGCCCCTTGGGGCCCGCTGGAAACACCATATATTTT. Complete variable domain (other parts from reference TRBV7-9 and TRBJ1-3): DTGVSQNPRHKITKRGQNVTFRCDPISEHNRLYWYRQTLGQGPEFLTYFQNEAQLEKSRLLSDRFSAERPKGSFSTLEIQRTEQGDSAMYLCASSPLGPAGNTIYFGEGSWLTVV.

The gene calls are TRBV11-1 and TRBJ1-1; D possibly corresponds to TRBD1 (5 bases). This CDR3 region has 15 residues. CDR1 and CDR2 from the germline V gene are SGHAT and FQDESV (reference sequence). Trimming stripped 3 bases from V and 1 base from J, with 12 bases between. The DNA of the CDR3 is TGTGCCAGCAGCTTGCACGGGGGGGAGAACACTGAAGCTTTCTTT. Amino acid sequence: CASSLHGGENTEAFF.

The chain employs TRBV7-2 and TRBJ1-1; maybe TRBD1 (5 bases). CDR3 length: 14 amino acids. From germline, CDR1 is SGHTA and CDR2 FQGNSA. V was cut by 3 bases and J by 8 bases, with 16 bases left in between. CDR3 amino acids: CASSFPLQANEAFF. The CDR3 region has the DNA TGTGCCAGCAGCTTTCCGTTACAGGCAAACGAAGCTTTCTTT.